These T cell receptor beta chains were read from a single sample in a study of neoadjuvant anti-PD-1 for oral cavity cancer. Assay used: immunoSEQ multiplex PCR; TCRdb lists only in-frame clones, some missing. The sample holds over 11,000 clones; about 70% are singletons and the top ten take approximately 2.8%. Here the sequenced sample was PBMCs, taken before nivolumab (anti-PD-1) treatment. These receptors all come from a person aged 35 to 85 with oral cavity squamous cell carcinoma. Both conserved end residues are trimmed from each CDR3. D genes are given only for firm matches.

d_gene	j_gene	v_gene	CDR3aa
.	TRBJ2-1	TRBV7-9	ASSLRVEQF
TRBD1	TRBJ1-2	TRBV15	ATSRDLLDRIYGYT
.	TRBJ1-2	TRBV6-1	ASSDGPEYT
.	TRBJ2-2	TRBV7-7	ASSLDRNTGELF
.	TRBJ1-2	TRBV6-1	ASRDTGRVYGYT
TRBD1	TRBJ2-2	TRBV5-8	ASSSGQGNTGELF
.	TRBJ2-7	TRBV5-1	ASGGAGLTREQY
TRBD2	TRBJ2-1	TRBV7-2	ASSPARGRGGNEQF
.	TRBJ2-1	TRBV5-5	ASSLDISNEQF
.	TRBJ2-7	TRBV30	AWSVWGASSYEQY
TRBD1	TRBJ1-6	TRBV6-5	ASREQGTLNSPLH
.	TRBJ1-4	TRBV6-1	ASSEANRIPEKLF
TRBD1	TRBJ1-1	TRBV14	ASREYRGRMNTEAF
.	TRBJ2-6	TRBV29-1	SVDVRGGSGANVLT
.	TRBJ2-1	TRBV10-1	ASSEAAGGWGEQF
TRBD1	TRBJ2-7	TRBV29-1	SVEGVGQGYNEQY
TRBD2	TRBJ2-1	TRBV4-1	ASSHRTSGRGRDGEQF
.	TRBJ2-3	TRBV10-3	ATQLTDTQY
.	TRBJ2-7	TRBV7-9	ASSYMQGSSYEQY
TRBD1	TRBJ1-1	TRBV5-6	ASNRGLNTEAF
.	TRBJ1-1	TRBV11-2	ASRRPGRNTEAF
.	TRBJ1-1	TRBV4-1	ASSQDRLRLTEAF
.	TRBJ2-7	TRBV14	ASSQILSLTPTYEQY
.	TRBJ1-4	TRBV2	ASTERGPLLGNEKLF
.	TRBJ2-7	TRBV10-2	ASSRSVDEQY
.	TRBJ2-5	TRBV30	AWKGGSETQY
.	TRBJ1-4	TRBV28	ASSLWGGAAEEKLF
.	TRBJ1-2	TRBV29-1	SVVLFMDYT
.	TRBJ1-5	TRBV27	ASGPFPLGAQH
.	TRBJ1-2	TRBV28	ASSLVGSNYGYT
.	TRBJ2-5	TRBV1	TSSQGTSGSRGQETQY
TRBD1	TRBJ2-7	TRBV9	ASSASPGTGAYEQY
.	TRBJ1-4	TRBV28	ASSSISTNEKLF
.	TRBJ1-2	TRBV11-2	ASSLGQSYGYT
TRBD2	TRBJ2-7	TRBV7-2	ASSLPSAGRQY
.	TRBJ2-6	TRBV19	ASSIRTSGANVLT
.	TRBJ1-3	TRBV13	ASSFVAGRLKSSGNTIY
TRBD1	TRBJ1-4	TRBV27	ASSFGGQFNEKLF
.	TRBJ1-1	TRBV19	ASSVDRNTEAF
.	TRBJ2-1	TRBV27	ASSISSSDNEQF
TRBD1	TRBJ2-6	TRBV9	ASAGTGGFGANVLT
TRBD1	TRBJ1-4	TRBV19	ASSNTLDRGPEKLF
.	TRBJ1-3	TRBV5-1	ASSLSGTLYGNTIY
TRBD1	TRBJ1-6	TRBV6-5	ASSQGQDNSPLH
TRBD1	TRBJ1-2	TRBV9	ASSADRNYGYT
.	TRBJ1-2	TRBV5-5	ASSLGPLSNYGYT
.	TRBJ1-1	TRBV12-5	ASGGPHGTEAF
.	TRBJ2-1	TRBV2	ASSTLAVSSYNEQF
TRBD1	TRBJ1-5	TRBV6-1	ASSTGTANNQPQH
TRBD1	TRBJ1-1	TRBV4-1	ASSQGGTGGTEAF
.	TRBJ2-7	TRBV7-6	ASSLEHGRSSYEQY
TRBD1	TRBJ1-5	TRBV19	ASKSINPGQKSNQPQH
.	TRBJ2-7	TRBV14	ASSLTSYTTSYEQY
TRBD2	TRBJ2-2	TRBV9	ASTSGTISAGELF
.	TRBJ1-2	TRBV28	AGFRTDYGYT
.	TRBJ2-7	TRBV10-2	ASSELSSGPSEQY
.	TRBJ1-5	TRBV10-3	ATRTRGDQPQH